This T cell receptor (beta chain) emerged from a study of shared clonotypes between healthy human individuals. Study-level points and caveats: The small donor group covered limited genetic and exposure diversity.

It was at deep level that the assay was run. Splitting of each subset's genomic DNA was done evenly across several immunoSEQ plates. TCRdb keeps only in-frame clones here, not all; method: immunoSEQ multiplex PCR. The repertoire has millions of clones, more than 85% of them found once; the top ten carry under 2%. It was CD45RO-negative cells, positively selected for CCR7, that made up naive CD8 cells, with terminally differentiated effector memory CD45RA+ cells excluded. Germline V gene sequence: CDR1 LNHDA, CDR2 SQIVND (reference sequence). CDR3 length: 13 amino acids. The V segment lost 9 bases and the J segment 4 bases; nucleotides outside the gene matches: 4. On this clone: The antigen is not known. Other DNA sequences in the same sample also yield this CDR3.

The rearrangement uses TRBV19 and TRBJ2-2, with 8 nucleotides matching TRBD1. The material sequenced was naive CD8+ T cells from PBMCs. The sequence was collected from a man younger than 30 in good health. Some clones in this sample may be carry-over from other donors' samples. The CDR3 spells CASRDRSTGELFF. DNA of the CDR3: TGTGCCAGCCGGGACAGGAGCACCGGGGAGCTGTTTTTT. Full variable domain (remainder filled in from reference TRBV19 and TRBJ2-2): DGGITQSPKYLFRKEGQNVTLSCEQNLNHDAMYWYRQDPGQGLRLIYYSQIVNDFQKGDIAEGYSVSREKKESFPLTVTSAQKNPTAFYLCASRDRSTGELFFGEGSRLTVL.